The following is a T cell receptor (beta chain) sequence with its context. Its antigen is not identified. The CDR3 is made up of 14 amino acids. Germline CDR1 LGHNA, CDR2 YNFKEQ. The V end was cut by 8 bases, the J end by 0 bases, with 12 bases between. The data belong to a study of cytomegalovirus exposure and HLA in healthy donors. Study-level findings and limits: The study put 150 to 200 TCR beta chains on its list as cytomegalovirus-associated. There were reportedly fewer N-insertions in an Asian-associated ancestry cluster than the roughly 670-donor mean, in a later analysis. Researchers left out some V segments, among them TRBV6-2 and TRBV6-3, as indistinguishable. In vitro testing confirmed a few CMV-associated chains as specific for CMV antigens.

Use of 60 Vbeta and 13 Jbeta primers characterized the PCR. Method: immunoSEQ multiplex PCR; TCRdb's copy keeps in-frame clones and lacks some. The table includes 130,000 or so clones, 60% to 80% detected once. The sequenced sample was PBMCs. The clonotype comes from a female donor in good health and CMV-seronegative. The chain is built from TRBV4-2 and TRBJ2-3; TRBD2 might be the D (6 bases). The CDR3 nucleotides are TGTGCCAGCGGGACTCGTTCTAGCACAGATACGCAGTATTTT. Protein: CASGTRSSTDTQYF.